This record covers a single TCR beta chain. Its antigen is unknown. These data belong to a study of blood T cells in healthy people across ages. It was with a sample-barcoded 5' primer and a J-beta primer mix that a second PCR of roughly 7 to 11 cycles was run. A 12-random-nucleotide template-switch adaptor tagged each cDNA molecule. TCRdb re-analysed the 5' RACE reads in MiXCR, keeping a single row per CDR3 protein. The top ten hold about a quarter of the sample, which has approximately 790,000 distinct CDR3 sequences, about 62% seen once. The V end lost 0 bases, the J end lost 4 bases, and 11 bases lay between the germline ends. Germline values: CDR1 MNHEY, CDR2 SVGEGT. This CDR3 is built from 15 residues. The study, taken as a whole, reports: When set beside aged donors, long-lived donors presented more naive CD4+ cells and higher diversity. Measured against age, TCR beta diversity per million T cells decreased in a roughly linear manner.

The clonotype originates from a man aged 25-45 years in good health. The rearrangement joins TRBV6-2 or TRBV6-3 to TRBJ2-3; a weak D match, TRBD1 (5 bases). What was sequenced was blood. The CDR3, as DNA: TGTGCCAGCAGTTACTCCGACAGACCACCAGATACGCAGTATTTT. Its translation: CASSYSDRPPDTQYF.